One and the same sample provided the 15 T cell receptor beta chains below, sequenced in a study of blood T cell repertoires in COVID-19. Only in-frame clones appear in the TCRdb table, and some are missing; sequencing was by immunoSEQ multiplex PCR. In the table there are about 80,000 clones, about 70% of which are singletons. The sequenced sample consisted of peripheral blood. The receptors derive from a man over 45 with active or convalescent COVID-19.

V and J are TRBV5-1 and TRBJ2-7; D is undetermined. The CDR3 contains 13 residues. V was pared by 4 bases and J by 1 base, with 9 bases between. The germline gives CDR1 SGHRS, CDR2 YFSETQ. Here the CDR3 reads CASSPLQSYEQYF. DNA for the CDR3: TGCGCCAGCAGCCCCCTACAGTCCTACGAGCAGTACTTC. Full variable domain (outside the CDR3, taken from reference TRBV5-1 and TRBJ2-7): KAGVTQTPRYLIKTRGQQVTLSCSPISGHRSVSWYQQTPGQGLQFLFEYFSETQRNKGNFPGRFSGRQFSNSRSEMNVSTLELGDSALYLCASSPLQSYEQYFGPGTRLTVT.

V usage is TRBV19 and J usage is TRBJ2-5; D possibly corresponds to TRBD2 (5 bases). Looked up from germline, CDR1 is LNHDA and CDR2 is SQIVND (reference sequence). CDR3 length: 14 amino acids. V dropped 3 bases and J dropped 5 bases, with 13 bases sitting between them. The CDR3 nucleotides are TGTGCCAGTAGTATGGGTTACCGGGGTGAGACCCAGTACTTC. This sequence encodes CASSMGYRGETQYF.

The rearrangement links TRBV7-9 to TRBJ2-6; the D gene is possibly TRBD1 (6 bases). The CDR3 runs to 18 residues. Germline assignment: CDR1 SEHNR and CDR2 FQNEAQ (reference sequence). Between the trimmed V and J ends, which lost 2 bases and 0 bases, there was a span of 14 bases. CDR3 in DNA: TGTGCCAGCAGCTTACACAGGGCCCCTAACTCTGGGGCCAACGTCCTGACTTTC. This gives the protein CASSLHRAPNSGANVLTF.

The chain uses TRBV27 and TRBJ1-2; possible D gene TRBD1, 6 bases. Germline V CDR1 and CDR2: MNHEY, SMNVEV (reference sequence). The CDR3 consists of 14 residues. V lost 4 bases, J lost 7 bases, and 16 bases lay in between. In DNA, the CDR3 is TGTGCCAGCAGTTCCCATAACAGGGAGCGTGGCTACACCTTC. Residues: CASSSHNRERGYTF.

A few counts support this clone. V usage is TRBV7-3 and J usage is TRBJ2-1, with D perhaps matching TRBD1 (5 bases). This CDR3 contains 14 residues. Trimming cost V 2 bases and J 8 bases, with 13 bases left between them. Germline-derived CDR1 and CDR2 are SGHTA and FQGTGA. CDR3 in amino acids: CASSLGPSGYEQFF. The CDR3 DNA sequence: TGTGCCAGCAGCTTAGGGCCTTCAGGGTATGAGCAGTTCTTC.

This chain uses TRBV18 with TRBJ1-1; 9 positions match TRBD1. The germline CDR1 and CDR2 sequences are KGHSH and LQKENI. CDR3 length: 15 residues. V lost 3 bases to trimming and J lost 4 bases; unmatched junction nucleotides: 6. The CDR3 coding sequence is TGTGCCAGCTCACCCCAACAGGGGGCCGGCACTGAAGCTTTCTTT. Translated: CASSPQQGAGTEAFF.

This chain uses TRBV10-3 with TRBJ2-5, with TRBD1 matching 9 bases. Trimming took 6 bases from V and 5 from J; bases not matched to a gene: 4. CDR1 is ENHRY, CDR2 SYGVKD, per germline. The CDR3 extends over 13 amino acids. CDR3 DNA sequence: TGTGCCATCAGCGGACAGGGGAAGGAGACCCAGTACTTC. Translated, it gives CAISGQGKETQYF.

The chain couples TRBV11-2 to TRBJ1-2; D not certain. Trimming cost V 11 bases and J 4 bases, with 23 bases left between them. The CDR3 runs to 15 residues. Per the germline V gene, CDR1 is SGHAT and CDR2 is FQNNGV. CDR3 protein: CASSPQRHQIYGYTF. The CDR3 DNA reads TGTGCCTCCTCCCCCCAGCGGCATCAGATCTATGGCTACACCTTC.

For the CDR3, the DNA is TGTGCCAGCAGTAGCCAGGGGGCGGAGACCCAGTACTTC. Protein product: CASSSQGAETQYF. This sequence joins TRBV7-6 and TRBJ2-5, with 8 bases aligning to TRBD1. Germline V gene sequence: CDR1 SGHVS, CDR2 FNYEAQ. After removal of 6 bases from V and 5 bases from J, the junction contained 5 bases not matched to a gene. The CDR3 contains 13 residues.

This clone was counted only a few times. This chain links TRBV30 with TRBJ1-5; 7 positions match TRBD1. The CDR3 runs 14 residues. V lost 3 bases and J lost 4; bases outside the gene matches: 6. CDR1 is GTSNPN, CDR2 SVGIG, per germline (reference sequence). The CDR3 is CAWSGTAINQPQHF. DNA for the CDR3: TGTGCCTGGAGCGGGACAGCGATAAATCAGCCCCAGCATTTT.

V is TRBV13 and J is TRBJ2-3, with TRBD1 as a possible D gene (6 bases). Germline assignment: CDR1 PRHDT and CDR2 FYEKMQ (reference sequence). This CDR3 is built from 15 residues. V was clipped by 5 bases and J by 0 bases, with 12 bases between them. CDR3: CASSPRQDSTDTQYF. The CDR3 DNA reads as TGTGCCAGCAGCCCCCGACAGGACAGCACAGATACGCAGTATTTT.

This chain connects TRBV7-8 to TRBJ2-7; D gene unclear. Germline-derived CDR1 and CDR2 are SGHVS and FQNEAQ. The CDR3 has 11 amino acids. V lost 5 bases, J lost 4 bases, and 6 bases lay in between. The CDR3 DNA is TGTGCCAGCAGCCTCCGTTACGAGCAGTACTTC. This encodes CASSLRYEQYF.

Written as DNA, the CDR3 is TGTGCCACCAGGGGCCGCGAGGGTCAGCCCCAGCATTTT. Encoded protein: CATRGREGQPQHF. The V gene is TRBV24-1, the J gene TRBJ1-5; D is unclear. Germline V gene lookup returns CDR1 KGHDR and CDR2 SFDVKD. V was cut by 7 bases and J by 6 bases, with 12 bases left in between. This CDR3 has 13 amino acids.

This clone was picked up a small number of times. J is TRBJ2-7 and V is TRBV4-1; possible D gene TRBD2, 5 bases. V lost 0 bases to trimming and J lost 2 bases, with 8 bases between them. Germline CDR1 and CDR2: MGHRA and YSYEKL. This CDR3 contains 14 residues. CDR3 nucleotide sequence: TGCGCCAGCAGCCAAGACGCCGGGACCTACGAGCAGTACTTC. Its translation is CASSQDAGTYEQYF.

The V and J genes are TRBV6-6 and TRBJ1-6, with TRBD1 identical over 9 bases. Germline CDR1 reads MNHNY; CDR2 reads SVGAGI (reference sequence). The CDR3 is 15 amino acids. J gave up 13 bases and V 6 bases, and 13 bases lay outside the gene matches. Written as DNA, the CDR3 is TGTGCCAGCAGGTACCGGGACAGGGCCCCACAGCCCCTCCACTTT. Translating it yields CASRYRDRAPQPLHF.